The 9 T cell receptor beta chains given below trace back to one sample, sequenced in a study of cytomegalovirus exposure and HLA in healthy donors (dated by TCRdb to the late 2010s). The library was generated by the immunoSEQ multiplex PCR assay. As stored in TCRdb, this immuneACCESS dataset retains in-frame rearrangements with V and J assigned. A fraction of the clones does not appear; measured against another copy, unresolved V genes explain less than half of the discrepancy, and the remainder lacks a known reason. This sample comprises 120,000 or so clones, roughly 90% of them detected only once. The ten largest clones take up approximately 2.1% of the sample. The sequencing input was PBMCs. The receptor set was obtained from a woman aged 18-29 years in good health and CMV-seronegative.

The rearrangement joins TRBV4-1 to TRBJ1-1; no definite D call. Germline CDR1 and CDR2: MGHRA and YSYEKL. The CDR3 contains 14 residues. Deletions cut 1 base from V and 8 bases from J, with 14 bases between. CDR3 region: CASSQGRESSEAFF. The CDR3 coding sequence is TGCGCCAGCAGCCAAGGGAGGGAAAGTTCGGAAGCTTTCTTT.

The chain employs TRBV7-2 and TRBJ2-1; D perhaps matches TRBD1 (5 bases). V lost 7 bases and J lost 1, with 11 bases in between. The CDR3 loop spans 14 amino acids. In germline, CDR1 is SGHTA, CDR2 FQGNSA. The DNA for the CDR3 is TGTGCCAGCATCCCCCAGGGTTCCTACAATGAGCAGTTCTTC. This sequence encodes CASIPQGSYNEQFF.

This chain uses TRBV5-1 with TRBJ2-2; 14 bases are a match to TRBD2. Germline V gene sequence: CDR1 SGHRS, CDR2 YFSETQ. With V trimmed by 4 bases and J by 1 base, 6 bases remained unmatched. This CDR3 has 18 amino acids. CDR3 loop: CASSQGGLAGGNTGELFF. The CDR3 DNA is TGCGCCAGCAGCCAGGGAGGACTAGCGGGAGGGAACACCGGGGAGCTGTTTTTT.

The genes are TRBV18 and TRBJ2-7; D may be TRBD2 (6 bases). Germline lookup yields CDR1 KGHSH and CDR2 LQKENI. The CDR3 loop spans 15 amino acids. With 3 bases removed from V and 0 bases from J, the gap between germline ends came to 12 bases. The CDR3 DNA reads TGTGCCAGCTCACCGGGGGGAGGACTCTCCTACGAGCAGTACTTC. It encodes CASSPGGGLSYEQYF.

CDR3 amino acids: CASSHEGVPYEQYF. CDR3 DNA: TGTGCCAGCTCACACGAAGGGGTTCCCTACGAGCAGTACTTC. V usage is TRBV18 and J usage is TRBJ2-7; perhaps TRBD1 as D (5 bases). Per the germline V gene, CDR1 is KGHSH and CDR2 is LQKENI. This CDR3 contains 14 residues. V gave up 4 bases and J gave up 2 bases, with 12 bases separating them.

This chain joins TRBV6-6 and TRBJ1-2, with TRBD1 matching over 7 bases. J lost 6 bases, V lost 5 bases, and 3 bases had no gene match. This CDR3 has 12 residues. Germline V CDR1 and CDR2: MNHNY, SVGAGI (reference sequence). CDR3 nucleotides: TGTGCCAGCAGTCCGACAGGGAATGGCTACACCTTC. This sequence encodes CASSPTGNGYTF.

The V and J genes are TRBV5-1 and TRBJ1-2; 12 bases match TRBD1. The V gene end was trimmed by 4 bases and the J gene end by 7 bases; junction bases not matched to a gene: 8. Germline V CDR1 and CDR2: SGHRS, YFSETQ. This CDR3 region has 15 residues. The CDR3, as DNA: TGCGCCAGCAGCGGACCGGGACAGGGGGCCGTTGGCTACACCTTC. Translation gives CASSGPGQGAVGYTF.

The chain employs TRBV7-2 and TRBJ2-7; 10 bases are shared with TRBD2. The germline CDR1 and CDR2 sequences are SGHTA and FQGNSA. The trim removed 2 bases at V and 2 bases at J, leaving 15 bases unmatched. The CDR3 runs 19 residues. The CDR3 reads CASSLSSGRLAGLTYEQYF. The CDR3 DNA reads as TGTGCCAGCAGCTTATCTTCGGGGCGACTAGCGGGTCTTACCTACGAGCAGTACTTC.

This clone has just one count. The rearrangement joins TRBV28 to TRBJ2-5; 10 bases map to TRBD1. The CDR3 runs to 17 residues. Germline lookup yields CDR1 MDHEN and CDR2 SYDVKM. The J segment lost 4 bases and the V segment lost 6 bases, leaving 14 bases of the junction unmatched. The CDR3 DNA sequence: TGTGCCAGCAGGGGAGCAATGCGGGACAGGGGAACAGAGACCCAGTACTTC. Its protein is CASRGAMRDRGTETQYF.